A selection of T cell receptor beta chains follows, all from one sample in a study of CD8 T cells in Susac syndrome. TCRdb re-derived calls from the immunoSEQ multiplex PCR reads in MiXCR, one entry per CDR3 protein. The profile shows about 130,000 distinct CDR3 sequences, about 92% of them singletons. Sequences were obtained from CD8+ T cells from PBMCs. These receptors came from a human donor with multiple sclerosis. Each CDR3 is given with its conserved first and last residue. Each record gives: J gene, D gene, clone size, V gene, CDR3 protein, CDR3 DNA. A D gene is named only where the DNA matches it firmly. A row's size may be missing; if present it is once, few, many or a size class.

TRBJ2-1 . . TRBV11-2 CASVPGGTAVFF TGTGCCAGCGTCCCGGGCGGGACCGCGGTGTTCTTC
TRBJ2-2 . . TRBV11-2 CASSLIDGYTGELFF TGTGCCAGCAGCTTGATCGACGGATACACCGGGGAGCTGTTTTTT
TRBJ2-3 TRBD2 . TRBV9 CASSEGLADDTDTQYF TGTGCCAGCAGCGAGGGACTAGCGGATGACACAGATACGCAGTATTTT
TRBJ2-2 . . TRBV9 CASSAGSIGELFF TGTGCCAGCAGCGCAGGGAGTATCGGGGAGCTGTTTTTT
TRBJ2-5 TRBD1 . TRBV6-1 CASSESKDREIEETQYF TGTGCCAGCAGTGAAAGCAAGGACAGGGAGATCGAAGAGACCCAGTACTTC
TRBJ2-1 . . TRBV5-4 CASSSAGEVRNNEQFF TGTGCCAGCAGCTCGGCAGGAGAGGTACGCAACAATGAGCAGTTCTTC
TRBJ2-2 TRBD2 . TRBV12-3/TRBV12-4 CASSLIAGGPRELFF TGTGCCAGCAGTTTAATAGCGGGAGGGCCCCGGGAGCTGTTTTTT
TRBJ1-1 TRBD1 . TRBV7-9 CASSPDRVVTEAFF TGTGCCAGCAGTCCGGACAGGGTCGTCACTGAAGCTTTCTTT
TRBJ2-1 TRBD2 few TRBV19 CASSPSGRYNEQFF TGTGCCAGTAGCCCTAGCGGGAGGTATAATGAGCAGTTCTTC
TRBJ2-3 . . TRBV29-1 CSVDRAGDTQYF TGCAGCGTTGATAGGGCTGGTGATACGCAGTATTTT
TRBJ2-7 . few TRBV7-9 CASSLQVSYEQYF TGTGCCAGCAGCCTCCAGGTGTCCTACGAGCAGTACTTC
TRBJ2-1 TRBD2 . TRBV12-3/TRBV12-4 CASSALAGLYNEQFF TGTGCCAGCAGTGCACTAGCGGGGCTATACAATGAGCAGTTCTTC
TRBJ1-1 . . TRBV19 CASSIDGGPEAFF TGTGCCAGTAGTATAGATGGGGGGCCTGAAGCTTTCTTT
TRBJ2-1 . . TRBV6-5 CASTSSSYNEQFF TGTGCCAGCACTTCGAGCTCCTACAATGAGCAGTTCTTC
TRBJ2-2 TRBD1 . TRBV10-3 CAISASGTGAAGELFF TGTGCCATCAGTGCCTCCGGGACAGGGGCTGCCGGGGAGCTGTTTTTT
TRBJ2-5 . . TRBV12-3/TRBV12-4 CASSPIGGAGETQYF TGTGCCAGCAGCCCTATAGGAGGGGCCGGGGAGACCCAGTACTTC
TRBJ2-1 . . TRBV20-1 CSASRSASPYNEQFF TGCAGTGCTAGCCGATCTGCGTCCCCATACAATGAGCAGTTCTTC
TRBJ2-7 TRBD1 . TRBV6-5 CASSYSRGLYEQYF TGTGCCAGCAGTTACTCGAGGGGGCTTTACGAGCAGTACTTC
TRBJ2-1 . . TRBV7-9 CASIGRDPSYNEQFF TGTGCCAGCATTGGGCGGGACCCATCCTACAATGAGCAGTTCTTC
TRBJ2-4 . once TRBV10-1 CASSDYSLGNTQYF TGCGCCAGCAGTGATTATAGCTTGGGAAACACTCAGTACTTC
TRBJ2-1 TRBD1 . TRBV5-1 CASSSRDRGFNEQFF TGCGCCAGCAGCTCCCGGGACAGGGGCTTTAATGAGCAGTTCTTC
TRBJ2-7 . . TRBV20-1 CSVGGVGTYEQYF TGCAGTGTCGGAGGGGTGGGTACCTACGAGCAGTACTTC
TRBJ2-2 . . TRBV5-1 CASSLDRSRRNTGELFF TGCGCCAGCAGCTTGGATAGATCACGGCGGAACACCGGGGAGCTGTTTTTT
TRBJ2-1 TRBD1 . TRBV5-6 CASSQRQGVTNEQFF TGTGCCAGCAGCCAACGACAGGGGGTAACGAATGAGCAGTTCTTC
TRBJ2-1 . once TRBV6-2/TRBV6-3 CASSYFQLGDEQFF TGTGCCAGCAGTTACTTCCAGCTTGGCGATGAGCAGTTCTTC
TRBJ2-1 . . TRBV9 CASSARWDEQFF TGTGCCAGCAGCGCCCGCTGGGATGAGCAGTTCTTC
TRBJ2-6 TRBD2 . TRBV9 CASSVRTSVFSGANVLTF TGTGCCAGCAGCGTTAGGACTAGTGTGTTTTCTGGGGCCAACGTCCTGACTTTC
TRBJ1-2 . . TRBV29-1 CSVPEGNGYTF TGCAGCGTTCCGGAAGGGAATGGCTACACCTTC
TRBJ1-5 . few TRBV6-4 CASSDGSNQPQHF TGTGCCAGCAGTGACGGGAGCAATCAGCCCCAGCATTTT
TRBJ2-1 . . TRBV30 CAWSALGPEQFF TGTGCCTGGAGTGCCCTGGGCCCTGAGCAGTTCTTC
TRBJ2-7 . . TRBV10-3 CAISDGYEQYF TGTGCCATCAGTGACGGGTACGAGCAGTACTTC
TRBJ1-5 TRBD1 . TRBV24-1 CATSEVKEDRVVKSGNQPQHF TGTGCCACCAGTGAGGTGAAAGAGGACAGGGTAGTAAAATCGGGCAATCAGCCCCAGCATTTT
TRBJ1-2 . . TRBV19 CASREGRGYTF TGTGCCAGTAGGGAAGGTCGGGGCTACACCTTC